These T cell receptor beta chains were read from a single sample in a study of cytomegalovirus exposure and HLA in healthy donors. Data came from immunoSEQ multiplex PCR; TCRdb stores just in-frame clones and leaves some out. The sample includes 110,000 to 150,000 clones, approximately 83% of them seen just once. Sequencing input: PBMCs. The receptors were gathered from a woman aged 40 to 49 in good health and CMV-seronegative. Both conserved end residues are part of each CDR3. The order of the fields is V gene, J gene, CDR3 length, D gene, clone size, CDR3 protein, CDR3 DNA. The D gene is left open where the match is weak. Clone size is not always given. Where it is, it says once, few, many or a class for expanded clones.

V: TRBV28
J: TRBJ1-2
length: 16
D: TRBD1
size: .
CDR3: CASRPGTGVGDYGYTF
DNA: TGTGCCAGCCGTCCCGGGACAGGGGTGGGAGACTATGGCTACACCTTC

V: TRBV29-1
J: TRBJ2-1
length: 15
D: TRBD1
size: .
CDR3: CSVAKTGTGFGEQFF
DNA: TGCAGCGTCGCCAAAACCGGGACAGGGTTCGGTGAGCAGTTCTTC

V: TRBV29-1
J: TRBJ2-1
length: 13
D: .
size: .
CDR3: CSVRRDFFLEQFF
DNA: TGCAGCGTTCGGCGGGATTTCTTCCTTGAGCAGTTCTTC

V: TRBV5-8
J: TRBJ2-1
length: 14
D: .
size: .
CDR3: CASGMRDRYNEQFF
DNA: TGTGCCAGCGGCATGCGGGACAGATACAATGAGCAGTTCTTC

V: TRBV4-1
J: TRBJ2-2
length: 13
D: .
size: few
CDR3: CASSRLETGELFF
DNA: TGCGCCAGCAGCCGCCTAGAGACCGGGGAGCTGTTTTTT

V: TRBV7-9
J: TRBJ1-2
length: 16
D: TRBD1
size: .
CDR3: CSSSLGTEIANYGYTF
DNA: TGTTCCAGCAGCTTAGGGACAGAAATCGCTAACTATGGCTACACCTTC

V: TRBV11-2
J: TRBJ2-5
length: 15
D: .
size: .
CDR3: CASSSPGRWWETQYF
DNA: TGTGCCAGCAGCTCTCCAGGGAGGTGGTGGGAGACCCAGTACTTC

V: TRBV28
J: TRBJ1-6
length: 13
D: TRBD1
size: .
CDR3: CASRKQGQSPLHF
DNA: TGTGCCAGCAGGAAACAGGGGCAATCACCCCTCCACTTT

V: TRBV18
J: TRBJ1-4
length: 15
D: .
size: .
CDR3: CASSPQGASGEKLFF
DNA: TGTGCCAGCTCACCACAAGGGGCGAGTGGTGAAAAACTGTTTTTT

V: TRBV19
J: TRBJ1-1
length: 13
D: .
size: .
CDR3: CASKDRSNTEAFF
DNA: TGTGCCAGCAAAGACAGAAGTAACACTGAAGCTTTCTTT

V: TRBV5-6
J: TRBJ2-3
length: 17
D: TRBD2
size: .
CDR3: CASSLFMREPSTDTQYF
DNA: TGTGCCAGCAGCTTATTCATGCGGGAGCCCAGCACAGATACGCAGTATTTT

V: TRBV28
J: TRBJ1-2
length: 13
D: .
size: few
CDR3: CASSLAGWRDYTF
DNA: TGTGCCAGCAGTTTAGCCGGGTGGAGGGACTACACCTTC

V: TRBV14
J: TRBJ1-1
length: 13
D: .
size: .
CDR3: CASSHGVNTEAFF
DNA: TGTGCCAGCAGCCACGGGGTTAACACTGAAGCTTTCTTT

V: TRBV10-3
J: TRBJ1-4
length: 15
D: .
size: .
CDR3: CAISDSRATNEKLFF
DNA: TGTGCCATCAGCGACAGCCGCGCAACTAATGAAAAACTGTTTTTT

V: TRBV11-1
J: TRBJ2-3
length: 12
D: .
size: .
CDR3: CASSLTADTQYF
DNA: TGTGCCAGCAGCCTCACAGCAGATACGCAGTATTTT

V: TRBV25-1
J: TRBJ2-7
length: 13
D: TRBD2
size: .
CDR3: CATSLAGGYEQYF
DNA: TGTGCCACCTCACTAGCGGGGGGATACGAGCAGTACTTC

V: TRBV30
J: TRBJ2-7
length: 13
D: TRBD1
size: .
CDR3: CAWSQGAAYEQYF
DNA: TGTGCCTGGAGCCAGGGGGCGGCCTACGAGCAGTACTTC

V: TRBV29-1
J: TRBJ2-7
length: 13
D: .
size: .
CDR3: CSVESGVSYEQYF
DNA: TGCAGCGTTGAATCGGGGGTTTCCTACGAGCAGTACTTC

V: TRBV5-1
J: TRBJ2-2
length: 19
D: TRBD1
size: once
CDR3: CASSSTPRDRGRGTGELFF
DNA: TGCGCCAGCAGCTCCACCCCCCGCGACAGGGGGCGAGGAACCGGGGAGCTGTTTTTT

V: TRBV5-8
J: TRBJ1-5
length: 14
D: TRBD1
size: .
CDR3: CASSLFRGMEPQHF
DNA: TGTGCCAGCAGCCTATTCAGGGGGATGGAGCCCCAGCATTTT

V: TRBV6-1
J: TRBJ2-7
length: 15
D: TRBD2
size: .
CDR3: CASSEYGGRSDEQYF
DNA: TGTGCCAGCAGTGAATACGGCGGGAGGAGCGACGAGCAGTACTTC

V: TRBV4-2
J: TRBJ1-5
length: 16
D: .
size: .
CDR3: CASSQDLGVRNQPQHF
DNA: TGTGCCAGCAGCCAAGATCTCGGGGTCCGGAATCAGCCCCAGCATTTT

V: TRBV5-6
J: TRBJ1-3
length: 15
D: .
size: .
CDR3: CASSLRSTPGNTIYF
DNA: TGTGCCAGCAGCTTGCGGTCGACACCTGGAAACACCATATATTTT

V: TRBV7-2
J: TRBJ2-2
length: 13
D: .
size: .
CDR3: CASSSQGSGELFF
DNA: TGTGCCAGCAGTTCTCAGGGTTCCGGGGAGCTGTTTTTT

V: TRBV5-1
J: TRBJ2-7
length: 15
D: TRBD1
size: .
CDR3: CASNHGPGGDNEQYF
DNA: TGCGCCAGCAACCACGGGCCAGGGGGTGACAACGAGCAGTACTTC

V: TRBV28
J: TRBJ2-7
length: 13
D: .
size: once
CDR3: CASSLQGWYEQYF
DNA: TGTGCCAGCAGTTTACAGGGGTGGTACGAGCAGTACTTC

V: TRBV28
J: TRBJ1-5
length: 16
D: .
size: once
CDR3: CASSLGGANSNQPQHF
DNA: TGTGCCAGCAGTTTAGGGGGGGCCAATAGCAATCAGCCCCAGCATTTT

V: TRBV18
J: TRBJ2-1
length: 15
D: .
size: .
CDR3: CASSPRVPSYNEQFF
DNA: TGTGCCAGCTCGCCCCGGGTGCCCTCCTACAATGAGCAGTTCTTC

V: TRBV11-2
J: TRBJ1-1
length: 16
D: .
size: .
CDR3: CASSLMGQIMNTEAFF
DNA: TGTGCCAGCAGCTTAATGGGACAAATAATGAACACTGAAGCTTTCTTT

V: TRBV10-2
J: TRBJ1-3
length: 15
D: TRBD1
size: .
CDR3: CASSKGQTSGNTIYF
DNA: TGCGCCAGCAGCAAGGGACAGACCTCTGGAAACACCATATATTTT